A selection of T cell receptor beta chains follows, all from one sample in a study of CD8 T cells in ankylosing spondylitis. Via MiXCR, TCRdb re-called the 5' RACE reads, giving one row per CDR3 protein. The data contain under 250,000 distinct CDR3 sequences, 8% to 10% of them singletons. The sequencing sample was made of blood, either unsorted or a sorted T cell fraction (not recorded which). The receptors derive from a female donor with ankylosing spondylitis or in good health (not recorded which). Both conserved end residues are part of each CDR3. The D gene is left open where the match is weak. The listing skips clone size in some rows; elsewhere it reads once, few, many or a size class.

V	J	D	size	DNA	CDR3
TRBV18	TRBJ2-1	-	many	TGTGCCAGCTCACCCGGGACACCATACAATGAGCAGTTCTTC	CASSPGTPYNEQFF
TRBV5-1	TRBJ2-6	-	many	TGCGCCAGCAGCTTGGAGTACTCCGGGGCCAACGTCCTGACTTTC	CASSLEYSGANVLTF
TRBV5-1	TRBJ1-1	-	many	TGCGCCAGCACCATGCAGGGGCGCGAGGATAAAGCTTTCTTT	CASTMQGREDKAFF
TRBV20-1	TRBJ2-3	TRBD2	many	TGCAGTGCCCCTCTGGGACTAGTAGAAGATACGCAGTATTTT	CSAPLGLVEDTQYF
TRBV12-3/TRBV12-4	TRBJ2-7	-	many	TGTGCCAGCAGTTTTGGTCCCAGAAGCTCCTACGAGCAGTACTTC	CASSFGPRSSYEQYF
TRBV29-1	TRBJ2-7	TRBD1	many	TGCAGCGTGGGACAGCGACAGCACTACGAGCAGTACTTC	CSVGQRQHYEQYF
TRBV7-9	TRBJ1-2	-	few	TGTGCCAGCAGCGATGGGACTATGGACGGCTACACCTTC	CASSDGTMDGYTF
TRBV4-3	TRBJ2-3	-	many	TGCGCCAGCAGCCAAGCCTGGGCAGATACGCAGTATTTT	CASSQAWADTQYF
TRBV7-2	TRBJ1-1	-	-	TGTGCCAGCAGCTTATTTCGAATCCAGGACACTGAAGCTTTCTTT	CASSLFRIQDTEAFF
TRBV5-6	TRBJ2-7	-	many	TGTGCCAGCAGAGGTGTCAGGGGGGCCCTCTACGAGCAGTACTTC	CASRGVRGALYEQYF
TRBV4-3	TRBJ2-7	-	few	TGCGCCAGCAGCCAAGGGCTGGGCTACGAGCAGTACTTC	CASSQGLGYEQYF
TRBV20-1	TRBJ1-1	-	many	TGCAGTGCCCTCCAGGACAGCTACACTGAAGCTTTCTTT	CSALQDSYTEAFF